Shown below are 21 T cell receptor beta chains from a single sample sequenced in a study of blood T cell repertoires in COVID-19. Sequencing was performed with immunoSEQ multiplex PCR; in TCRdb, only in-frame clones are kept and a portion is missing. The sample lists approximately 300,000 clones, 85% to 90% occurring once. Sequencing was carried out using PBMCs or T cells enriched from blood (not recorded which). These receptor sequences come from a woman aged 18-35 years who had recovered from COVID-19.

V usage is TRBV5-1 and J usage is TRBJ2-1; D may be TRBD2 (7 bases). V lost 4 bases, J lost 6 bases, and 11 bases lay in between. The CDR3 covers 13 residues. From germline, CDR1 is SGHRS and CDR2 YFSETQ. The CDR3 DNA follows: TGCGCCAGCAGCCGAGGGGGGGCCAATGAGCAGTTCTTC. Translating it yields CASSRGGANEQFF.

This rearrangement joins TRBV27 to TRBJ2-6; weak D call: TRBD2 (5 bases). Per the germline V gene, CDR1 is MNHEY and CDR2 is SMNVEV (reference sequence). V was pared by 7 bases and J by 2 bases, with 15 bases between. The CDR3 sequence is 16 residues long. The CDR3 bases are TGTGCCAGCACCAGCGGCATAGCAGCTGGGGCCAACGTCCTGACTTTC. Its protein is CASTSGIAAGANVLTF.

The CDR3 sequence is CASTPLGGANEKLFF. The CDR3 nucleotides read TGTGCCAGCACCCCATTGGGAGGGGCTAATGAAAAACTGTTTTTT. The rearrangement links TRBV6-5 to TRBJ1-4, with D tentatively TRBD1 (5 bases). Trimming pared 7 bases from V and 3 bases from J, leaving 15 bases between. The germline V gene has CDR1 MNHEY and CDR2 SVGAGI. The CDR3 is made up of 15 amino acids.

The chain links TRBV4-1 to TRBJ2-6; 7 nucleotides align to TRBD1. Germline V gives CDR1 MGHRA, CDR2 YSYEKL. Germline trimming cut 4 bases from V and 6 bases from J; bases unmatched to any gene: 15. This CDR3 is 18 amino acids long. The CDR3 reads CASSLYADRSFVANVLTF. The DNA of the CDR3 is TGCGCCAGCAGCCTCTATGCGGACAGGTCGTTCGTGGCCAACGTCCTGACTTTC.

The CDR3 nucleotides are TGTGCCACCACCAGGCAGGGGGACTCCTACGAGCAGTACTTC. This sequence encodes CATTRQGDSYEQYF. The chain uses TRBV3-1 (or the pseudogene TRBV3-2) and TRBJ2-7; 7 nucleotides agree with TRBD1. The CDR3 is 14 amino acids. J gave up 0 bases and V 10 bases, and 9 bases lay outside the gene matches. CDR1 is LGHDT and CDR2 is YNNKEL in the germline V gene (reference sequence).

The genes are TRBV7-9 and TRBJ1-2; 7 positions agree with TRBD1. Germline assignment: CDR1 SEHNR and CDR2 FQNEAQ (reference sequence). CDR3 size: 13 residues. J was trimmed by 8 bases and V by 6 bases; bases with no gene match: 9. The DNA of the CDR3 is TGTGCCAGCAGTTCTCCCGGGACAGAGGGCTACACCTTC. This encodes CASSSPGTEGYTF.

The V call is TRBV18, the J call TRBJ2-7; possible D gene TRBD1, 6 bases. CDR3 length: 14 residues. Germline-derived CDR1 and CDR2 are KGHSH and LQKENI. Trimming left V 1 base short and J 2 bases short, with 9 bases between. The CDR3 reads CASSPQDSAYEQYF. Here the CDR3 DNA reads TGTGCCAGCTCACCACAGGACAGCGCCTACGAGCAGTACTTC.

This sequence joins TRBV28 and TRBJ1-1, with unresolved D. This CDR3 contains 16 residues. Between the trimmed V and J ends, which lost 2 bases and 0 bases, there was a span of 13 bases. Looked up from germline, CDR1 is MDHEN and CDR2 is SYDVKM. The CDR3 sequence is CASSLGGTAMNTEAFF. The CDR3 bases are TGTGCCAGCAGTTTAGGCGGCACTGCTATGAACACTGAAGCTTTCTTT.

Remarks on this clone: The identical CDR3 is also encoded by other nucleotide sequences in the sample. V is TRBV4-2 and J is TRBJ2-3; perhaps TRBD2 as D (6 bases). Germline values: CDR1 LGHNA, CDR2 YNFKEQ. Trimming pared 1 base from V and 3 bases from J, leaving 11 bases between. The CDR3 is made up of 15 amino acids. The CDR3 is CASSQGSGGTDTQYF. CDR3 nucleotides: TGTGCCAGCAGCCAAGGAAGCGGAGGGACAGATACGCAGTATTTT.

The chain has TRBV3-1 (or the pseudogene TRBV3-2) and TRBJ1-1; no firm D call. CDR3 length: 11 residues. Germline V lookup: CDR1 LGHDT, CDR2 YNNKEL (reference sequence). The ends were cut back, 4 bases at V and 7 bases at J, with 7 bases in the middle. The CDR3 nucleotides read TGTGCCAGCAGCCTAAGGAGTGAAGCTTTCTTT. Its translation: CASSLRSEAFF.

CDR3 nucleotides: TGTGCCAGCAGTAAGACGAACAGGGAAGGCTACACCTTC. Translating it yields CASSKTNREGYTF. V is TRBV2 and J is TRBJ1-2; possibly TRBD1 for D (6 bases). Germline V gene data show CDR1 as SNHLY and CDR2 as FYNNEI. The CDR3 consists of 13 residues. Between the trimmed V and J ends, which lost 5 bases and 8 bases, there was a span of 15 bases.

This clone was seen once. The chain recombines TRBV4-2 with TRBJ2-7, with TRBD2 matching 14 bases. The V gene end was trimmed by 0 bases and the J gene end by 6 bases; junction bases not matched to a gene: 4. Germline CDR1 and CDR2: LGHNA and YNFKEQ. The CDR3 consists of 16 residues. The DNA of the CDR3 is TGTGCCAGCAGCCAAGATTGGACTAGCGGGAGGCGCGAGCAGTACTTC. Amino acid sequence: CASSQDWTSGRREQYF.

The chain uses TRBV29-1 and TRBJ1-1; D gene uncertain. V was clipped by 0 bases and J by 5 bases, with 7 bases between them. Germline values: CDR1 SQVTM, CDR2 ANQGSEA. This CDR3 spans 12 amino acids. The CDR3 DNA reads TGCAGCGTTGAAGATCTCGGGACTGAAGCTTTCTTT. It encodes CSVEDLGTEAFF.

CDR3 in amino acids: CASSIVSLAIPNTGELFF. CDR3 DNA: TGTGCCAGTAGTATAGTTTCACTAGCAATACCGAACACCGGGGAGCTGTTTTTT. The V call is TRBV19, the J call TRBJ2-2; D is possibly TRBD2 (6 bases). The CDR3 spans 18 residues. Per the germline V gene, CDR1 is LNHDA and CDR2 is SQIVND (reference sequence). V lost 1 base to trimming and J lost 0 bases, with 15 bases between them.

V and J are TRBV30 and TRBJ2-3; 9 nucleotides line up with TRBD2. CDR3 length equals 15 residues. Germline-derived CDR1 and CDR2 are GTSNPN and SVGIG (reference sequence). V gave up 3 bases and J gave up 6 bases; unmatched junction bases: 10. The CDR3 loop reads CAWRSSGRPGDTQYF. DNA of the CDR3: TGTGCCTGGAGAAGCAGCGGGAGGCCGGGGGATACGCAGTATTTT.

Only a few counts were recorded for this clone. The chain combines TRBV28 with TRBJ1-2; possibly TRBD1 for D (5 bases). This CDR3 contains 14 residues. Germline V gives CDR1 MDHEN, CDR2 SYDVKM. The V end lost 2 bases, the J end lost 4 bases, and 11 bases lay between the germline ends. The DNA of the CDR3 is TGTGCCAGCAGTTTACGCCGGGGGGGCTATGGCTACACCTTC. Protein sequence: CASSLRRGGYGYTF.

The CDR3 sequence is CASSQASTGGGTDTQYF. CDR3 sequence (DNA): TGCGCCAGCAGCCAAGCTTCGACAGGGGGAGGGACAGATACGCAGTATTTT. The chain links TRBV4-1 to TRBJ2-3, with 9 positions matching TRBD1. CDR3 length: 17 residues. J lost 3 bases, V lost 1 base, and 8 bases had no gene match. Germline assignment: CDR1 MGHRA and CDR2 YSYEKL.

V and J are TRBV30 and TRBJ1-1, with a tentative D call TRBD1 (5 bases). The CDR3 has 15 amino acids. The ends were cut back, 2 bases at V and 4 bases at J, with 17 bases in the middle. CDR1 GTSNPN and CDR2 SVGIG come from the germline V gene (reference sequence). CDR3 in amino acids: CAWSQGTEGSTEAFF. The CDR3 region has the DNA TGTGCCTGGAGTCAGGGCACAGAAGGAAGCACTGAAGCTTTCTTT.

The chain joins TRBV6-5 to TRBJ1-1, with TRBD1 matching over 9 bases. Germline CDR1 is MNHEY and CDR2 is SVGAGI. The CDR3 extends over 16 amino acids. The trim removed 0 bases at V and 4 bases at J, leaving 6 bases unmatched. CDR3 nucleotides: TGTGCCAGCAGTTACTCACCGGGACAGGGACTCACTGAAGCTTTCTTT. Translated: CASSYSPGQGLTEAFF.

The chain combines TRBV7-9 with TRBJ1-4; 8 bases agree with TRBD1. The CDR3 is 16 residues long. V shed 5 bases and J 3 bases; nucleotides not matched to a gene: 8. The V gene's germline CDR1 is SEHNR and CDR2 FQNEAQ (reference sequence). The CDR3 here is CASSIFGQGSNEKLFF. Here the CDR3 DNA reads TGTGCCAGCAGCATATTTGGACAGGGTTCTAATGAAAAACTGTTTTTT. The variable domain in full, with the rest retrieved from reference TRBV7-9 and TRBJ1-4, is DTGVSQNPRHKITKRGQNVTFRCDPISEHNRLYWYRQTLGQGPEFLTYFQNEAQLEKSRLLSDRFSAERPKGSFSTLEIQRTEQGDSAMYLCASSIFGQGSNEKLFFGSGTQLSVL.

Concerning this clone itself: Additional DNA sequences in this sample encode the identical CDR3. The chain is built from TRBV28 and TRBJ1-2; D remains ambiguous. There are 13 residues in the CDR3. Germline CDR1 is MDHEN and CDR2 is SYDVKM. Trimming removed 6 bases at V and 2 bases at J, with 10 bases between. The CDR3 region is CASRLGGNYGYTF. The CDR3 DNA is TGTGCCAGCAGACTTGGAGGGAACTATGGCTACACCTTC.